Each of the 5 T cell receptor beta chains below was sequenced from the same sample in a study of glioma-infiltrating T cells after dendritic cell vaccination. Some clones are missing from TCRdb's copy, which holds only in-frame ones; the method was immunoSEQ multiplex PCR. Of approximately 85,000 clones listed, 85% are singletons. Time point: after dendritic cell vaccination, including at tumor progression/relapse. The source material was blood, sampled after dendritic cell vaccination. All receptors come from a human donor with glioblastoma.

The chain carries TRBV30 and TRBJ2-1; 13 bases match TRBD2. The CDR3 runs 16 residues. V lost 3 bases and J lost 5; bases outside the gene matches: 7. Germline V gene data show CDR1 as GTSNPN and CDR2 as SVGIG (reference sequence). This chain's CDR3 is CAWRELAGGFDNEQFF. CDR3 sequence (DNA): TGTGCCTGGAGAGAACTAGCGGGAGGGTTCGACAATGAGCAGTTCTTC.

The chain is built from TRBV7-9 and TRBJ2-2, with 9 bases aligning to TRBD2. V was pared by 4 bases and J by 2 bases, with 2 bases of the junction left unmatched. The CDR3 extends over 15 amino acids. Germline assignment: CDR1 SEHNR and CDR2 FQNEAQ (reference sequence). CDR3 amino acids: CASSSSGDNTGELFF. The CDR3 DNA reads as TGTGCCAGCAGCTCTAGCGGGGACAACACCGGGGAGCTGTTTTTT.

CDR3 sequence reads: CASSRGRGLAGVYEQFF. DNA of the CDR3: TGTGCCAGCAGCCGTGGCCGGGGACTAGCGGGAGTCTATGAGCAGTTCTTC. J is TRBJ2-1 and V is TRBV7-9; 14 bases line up with TRBD2. Germline CDR1 reads SEHNR; CDR2 reads FQNEAQ (reference sequence). CDR3 length: 17 amino acids. Trimming at V came to 5 bases and at J to 8 bases, leaving 11 bases not matched to a gene.

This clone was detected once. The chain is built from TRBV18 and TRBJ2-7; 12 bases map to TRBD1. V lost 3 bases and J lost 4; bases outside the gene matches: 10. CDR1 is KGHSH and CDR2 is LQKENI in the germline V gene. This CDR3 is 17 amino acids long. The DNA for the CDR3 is TGTGCCAGCTCACCCTCCCCCGGGACAGGGGGCCTGTACGAGCAGTACTTC. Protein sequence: CASSPSPGTGGLYEQYF.

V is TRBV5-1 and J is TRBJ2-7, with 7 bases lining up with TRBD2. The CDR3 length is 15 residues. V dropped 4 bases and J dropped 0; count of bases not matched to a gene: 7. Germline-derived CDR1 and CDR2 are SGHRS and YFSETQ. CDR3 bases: TGCGCCAGCAGCCTGGGGGGGGTAAGCTCCTACGAGCAGTACTTC. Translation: CASSLGGVSSYEQYF. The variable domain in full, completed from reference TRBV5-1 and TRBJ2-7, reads KAGVTQTPRYLIKTRGQQVTLSCSPISGHRSVSWYQQTPGQGLQFLFEYFSETQRNKGNFPGRFSGRQFSNSRSEMNVSTLELGDSALYLCASSLGGVSSYEQYFGPGTRLTVT.